The entry below gives a single T cell receptor (beta chain) sequence along with its context. Its antigen remains unknown. The CDR3 covers 16 residues. J lost 4 bases, V lost 7 bases, and 11 bases had no gene match. From germline, CDR1 is LNHDA and CDR2 SQIVND (reference sequence). This record comes from a study of OX40 agonist ivuxolimab in advanced cancers. Study results and caveats: Expanded clones were, on average, more numerous in CD8+ T cells than in CD4+.

Clones were sequenced by immunoSEQ multiplex PCR, and TCRdb holds only the in-frame ones, with some missing. This sample has tens of thousands of clones, with around three quarters found just once. The J gene is TRBJ1-5, the V gene TRBV19; 9 bases fit TRBD1. The source of this sequence is an adult with an advanced solid tumor such as melanoma, head and neck, liver or kidney cancer. Sequenced material: CD4+ or CD8+ T cells sorted from blood, taken in a trial of the OX40 agonist ivuxolimab. The CDR3, as DNA: TGTGCCAGTACCCGACGGGGACAGGGCGGGAATCAGCCCCAGCATTTT. Its protein product is CASTRRGQGGNQPQHF.